The present T cell receptor (beta chain) was sequenced within a study of STAT5B mutations in CD4+ large granular lymphocyte leukemia. Worth noting for this clone: Its target is unknown.

Germline V gene lookup returns CDR1 LGHNA and CDR2 YNFKEQ. This CDR3 has 17 residues. Trimming stripped 4 bases from V and 0 bases from J, with 17 bases between. Study observations and caveats: TRBV06-family usage was enriched in top patient clones (8/27) versus controls (2/35). Data were not HLA-matched across samples. Patient CD4-sorted repertoires stayed more clonal than healthy ones after leukemic-clone removal.

The assay was run at survey level. Measured with immunoSEQ multiplex PCR; TCRdb has only the in-frame clones, and not every one. The sample contains 30,000 to 40,000 clones, 65% to 80% of which appear only once. The sequence was obtained from a human donor in good health. Sequenced sample: CD4+ T cells from blood buffy coats. The V call is TRBV4-2, the J call TRBJ2-3, with D tentatively TRBD2 (5 bases). CDR3 in amino acids: CASSPLGSATSTDTQYF. CDR3 in DNA: TGTGCCAGCAGCCCCCTCGGTAGCGCCACTAGCACAGATACGCAGTATTTT.